This record concerns one TCR beta chain sequence. This sample is part of a study of early T cells in non-severe SARS-CoV-2 infection. Germline CDR1 and CDR2: SGHVS and FQNEAQ. Trimming left V 0 bases short and J 4 bases short, with 7 bases between. The CDR3 sequence is 14 residues long. TCRdb re-called the 5' RACE reads with MiXCR, one entry per CDR3 protein. Here the sample spans roughly 29,000 distinct CDR3 sequences, about 6% being singletons. The sequence came from an adult who was a healthcare worker with PCR-confirmed SARS-CoV-2 infection or an uninfected control (not recorded which). Sequences were derived from whole blood, sampled at baseline. The J gene is TRBJ1-3, the V gene TRBV7-8; tentatively, D is TRBD1 (5 bases). The DNA for the CDR3 is TGTGCCAGCAGCTTAGCATCAGGGGGAAACACCATATATTTT. This encodes CASSLASGGNTIYF.